The next 27 T cell receptor beta chains were all read from a single sample in a study of blood T cell repertoires in COVID-19. Data came from immunoSEQ multiplex PCR; TCRdb stores just in-frame clones and leaves some out. The sample has roughly 500,000 clones, over 75% seen once. The sequencing sample was made of peripheral blood. Source of these receptors: a human donor in a cohort sampled during active COVID-19.

The chain has TRBV30 and TRBJ2-7; 11 bases are shared with TRBD2. J lost 4 bases, V lost 3 bases, and 5 bases had no gene match. The CDR3 is made up of 14 amino acids. The germline gives CDR1 GTSNPN, CDR2 SVGIG (reference sequence). The CDR3 sequence: CAWSDLAGGYEQYF. The CDR3 DNA sequence: TGTGCCTGGAGCGACCTAGCGGGAGGATACGAGCAGTACTTC. Filled out from reference TRBV30 and TRBJ2-7, the complete variable domain reads SQTIHQWPATLVQPVGSPLSLECTVEGTSNPNLYWYRQAAGRGLQLLFYSVGIGQISSEVPQNLSASRPQDRQFILSSKKLLLSDSGFYLCAWSDLAGGYEQYFGPGTRLTVT.

This clone has only a few counts. V usage is TRBV5-1 and J usage is TRBJ2-1; maybe TRBD2 (7 bases). The CDR3 has 15 residues. V was pared by 4 bases and J by 5 bases, with 16 bases between. CDR1 is SGHRS and CDR2 is YFSETQ in the germline V gene. Here the CDR3 reads CASSPRGEGNNEQFF. CDR3 nucleotide sequence: TGCGCCAGCAGCCCTAGGGGGGAGGGGAACAATGAGCAGTTCTTC. The full variable domain, its missing parts supplied by reference TRBV5-1 and TRBJ2-1, is KAGVTQTPRYLIKTRGQQVTLSCSPISGHRSVSWYQQTPGQGLQFLFEYFSETQRNKGNFPGRFSGRQFSNSRSEMNVSTLELGDSALYLCASSPRGEGNNEQFFGPGTRLTVL.

The gene calls are TRBV21-1 and TRBJ1-5. TRBV21-1 is classified as a pseudogene. CDR3 length: 14 residues. CDR3 in amino acids: CASSKGESNQPQHF. CDR3 coding DNA: TGTGCCAGCAGCAAAGGGGAGAGCAATCAGCCCCAGCATTTT.

This chain connects TRBV6-2 or TRBV6-3 to TRBJ2-1, with 10 positions matching TRBD2. The CDR3 sequence is 16 residues long. Trimming removed 0 bases from V and 9 bases from J; junction bases left unmatched: 8. Germline CDR1 MNHEY, CDR2 SVGEGT. The CDR3 DNA is TGTGCCAGCAGTTACTCAACGGGGACTAGCGTGGGTGAGCAGTTCTTC. This gives the protein CASSYSTGTSVGEQFF.

The J gene is TRBJ1-5, the V gene TRBV6-5, with D maybe TRBD1 (6 bases). CDR1 and CDR2 from the germline V gene are MNHEY and SVGAGI. The V end was cut by 6 bases, the J end by 3 bases, with 9 bases between. The CDR3 sequence is 13 residues long. CDR3 in amino acids: CASRRDNNQPQHF. DNA for the CDR3: TGTGCCAGCAGACGGGACAACAATCAGCCCCAGCATTTT.

The CDR3 is CASSVDVRETQYF. CDR3 bases: TGTGCCAGCAGCGTAGATGTGCGGGAGACCCAGTACTTC. The rearrangement links TRBV9 to TRBJ2-5; the D is unclear. The V end lost 0 bases, the J end lost 5 bases, and 8 bases lay between the germline ends. The germline gives CDR1 SGDLS, CDR2 YYNGEE. The CDR3 runs 13 residues.

The rearrangement joins TRBV28 to TRBJ2-6, with a tentative D call TRBD1 (6 bases). This CDR3 spans 17 amino acids. Trimming shortened V by 3 bases and J by 0 bases, and 12 bases separated the two germline ends. Germline assignment: CDR1 MDHEN and CDR2 SYDVKM. The CDR3 loop is CASSLTGSYSGANVLTF. Written as DNA, the CDR3 is TGTGCCAGCAGTTTGACAGGTTCTTACTCTGGGGCCAACGTCCTGACTTTC. The full variable domain, its missing parts supplied by reference TRBV28 and TRBJ2-6, is DVKVTQSSRYLVKRTGEKVFLECVQDMDHENMFWYRQDPGLGLRLIYFSYDVKMKEKGDIPEGYSVSREKKERFSLILESASTNQTSMYLCASSLTGSYSGANVLTFGAGSRLTVL.

The chain uses TRBV19 and TRBJ2-5; D is perhaps TRBD2 (6 bases). This CDR3 has 14 residues. Germline V CDR1 and CDR2: LNHDA, SQIVND (reference sequence). Trimming left V 6 bases short and J 5 bases short, with 16 bases between. This chain's CDR3 is CASSGTGVSETQYF. The CDR3 coding sequence is TGTGCCAGTAGCGGTACGGGAGTAAGTGAGACCCAGTACTTC.

V and J are TRBV29-1 and TRBJ2-7, with TRBD2 identical over 8 bases. Germline values: CDR1 SQVTM, CDR2 ANQGSEA. The CDR3 runs 13 residues. V trimming: 5 bases; J trimming: 4 bases; junction bases outside the gene matches: 7. CDR3 in amino acids: CSVSGREGYEQYF. The CDR3 nucleotides read TGCAGCGTTAGTGGCCGGGAGGGTTACGAGCAGTACTTC.

The chain uses TRBV28 and TRBJ1-1; TRBD1 agrees at 8 bases. Germline CDR1 and CDR2: MDHEN and SYDVKM. After removal of 3 bases from V and 0 bases from J, the junction contained 6 bases not matched to a gene. The CDR3 runs 16 residues. CDR3 sequence reads: CASSFPRTGMNTEAFF. In DNA, the CDR3 is TGTGCCAGCAGTTTTCCCCGGACAGGGATGAACACTGAAGCTTTCTTT.

This clone was detected once. V usage is TRBV12-5 and J usage is TRBJ1-2; D uncertain. With 1 base removed from V and 4 bases from J, the gap between germline ends came to 16 bases. In germline, CDR1 is LGHNT, CDR2 FRNRAP. The CDR3 contains 16 residues. This CDR3 reads CASGLGSSTDSYGYTF. In nucleotides, the CDR3 is TGTGCTAGTGGTTTGGGAAGTTCCACCGACTCCTATGGCTACACCTTC.

The chain uses TRBV25-1 and TRBJ1-1; TRBD1 might be the D (6 bases). The CDR3 sequence is 14 residues long. Trimming left V 6 bases short and J 7 bases short, with 18 bases between. Germline loops: CDR1 MGHDK, CDR2 SYGVNS. CDR3 sequence reads: CASRERTVPFEAFF. In nucleotides, the CDR3 is TGTGCCAGCAGGGAGAGGACAGTACCTTTTGAAGCTTTCTTT.

The sample holds a few counts of this clone. The rearrangement joins TRBV30 to TRBJ2-1; D not certain. Trimming took off 3 bases at V and 6 bases at J, with 9 bases between the two ends. This CDR3 contains 12 residues. Germline V gene sequence: CDR1 GTSNPN, CDR2 SVGIG (reference sequence). The CDR3 DNA is TGTGCCTGGAGCCGAGCCCGCAATGAGCAGTTCTTC. This gives the protein CAWSRARNEQFF.

The J gene is TRBJ1-1, the V gene TRBV30; D is unclear. This CDR3 region has 11 residues. Trimming removed 3 bases at V and 9 bases at J, with 11 bases between. Germline V gene lookup returns CDR1 GTSNPN and CDR2 SVGIG (reference sequence). The CDR3 here is CAWRAPAKAFF. In nucleotides, the CDR3 is TGTGCCTGGAGGGCCCCAGCGAAAGCTTTCTTT.

The chain employs TRBV9 and TRBJ1-3; 7 bases fit TRBD1. V was pared by 1 base and J by 7 bases, with 5 bases of the junction left unmatched. This CDR3 is built from 14 residues. Per germline, CDR1 SGDLS and CDR2 YYNGEE. The CDR3: CASSVLQGKNTIYF. CDR3 DNA: TGTGCCAGCAGCGTATTACAGGGGAAGAACACCATATATTTT.

Here the CDR3 DNA reads TGTGCCAGCATACCCGGGACAGTTTCCTACGAGCAGTACTTC. Translated: CASIPGTVSYEQYF. The chain has TRBV6-1 and TRBJ2-7; 7 nucleotides match TRBD1. The length of the CDR3 is 14 residues. J lost 1 base, V lost 7 bases, and 7 bases had no gene match. Germline CDR1 and CDR2: MNHNS and SASEGT.

J is TRBJ1-5 and V is TRBV18; 7 bases line up with TRBD1. The V and J ends lost 6 bases and 2 bases, in that order; junction bases with no gene match: 13. CDR3 length: 17 residues. The germline CDR1 and CDR2 sequences are KGHSH and LQKENI. The CDR3 region is CASSGRLDREGNQPQHF. The CDR3 bases are TGTGCCAGCTCGGGAAGGCTTGACAGGGAGGGCAATCAGCCCCAGCATTTT.

This chain links TRBV19 with TRBJ2-7; 7 bases fit TRBD1. CDR3 length: 14 amino acids. The germline V gene has CDR1 LNHDA and CDR2 SQIVND (reference sequence). The ends lost 9 bases at V and 0 bases at J; junction bases unmatched: 8. The CDR3 here is CASPQGDGSYEQYF. Written as DNA, the CDR3 is TGTGCCAGCCCCCAGGGGGACGGCTCCTACGAGCAGTACTTC.

The rearrangement joins TRBV7-9 to TRBJ2-2; 9 nucleotides agree with TRBD2. From germline, CDR1 is SEHNR and CDR2 FQNEAQ (reference sequence). Trimming at V came to 4 bases and at J to 4 bases, leaving 13 bases not matched to a gene. This CDR3 is 18 amino acids long. The DNA for the CDR3 is TGTGCCAGCAGCTCCATAGCGGGAGTCGGGGCCCTCACCGGGGAGCTGTTTTTT. Its protein product is CASSSIAGVGALTGELFF.

The rearrangement uses TRBV7-6 and TRBJ2-1, with D perhaps matching TRBD1 (6 bases). Trimming shortened V by 3 bases and J by 3 bases, and 12 bases separated the two germline ends. The CDR3 consists of 15 residues. Germline V gene lookup returns CDR1 SGHVS and CDR2 FNYEAQ. The CDR3, as DNA: TGTGCCAGCAGCTTGGGACACGGACGCTACAATGAGCAGTTCTTC. Translating it yields CASSLGHGRYNEQFF.

V gene TRBV7-2 combines with J gene TRBJ1-3, with D hard to call. V was clipped by 2 bases and J by 0 bases, with 11 bases between them. The CDR3 extends over 16 amino acids. The V gene's germline CDR1 is SGHTA and CDR2 FQGNSA. The CDR3 DNA reads as TGTGCCAGCAGCTTATCGGGTGCTTCCTCTGGAAACACCATATATTTT. It codes for CASSLSGASSGNTIYF. The full variable domain, with the rest looked up from reference TRBV7-2 and TRBJ1-3, is GAGVSQSPSNKVTEKGKDVELRCDPISGHTALYWYRQSLGQGLEFLIYFQGNSAPDKSGLPSDRFSAERTGGSVSTLTIQRTQQEDSAVYLCASSLSGASSGNTIYFGEGSWLTVV.

The rearrangement links TRBV18 to TRBJ2-7; 10 positions agree with TRBD1. With V trimmed by 6 bases and J by 6 bases, 11 bases remained unmatched. Germline CDR1 KGHSH, CDR2 LQKENI. This CDR3 is built from 15 residues. The chain's CDR3 is CASSPGDRGGGEQYF. The CDR3 region has the DNA TGTGCCAGCTCTCCTGGGGACAGGGGAGGCGGCGAGCAGTACTTC.

V gene TRBV7-3 combines with J gene TRBJ1-6; no clear D. CDR1 is SGHTA, CDR2 FQGTGA, per germline. Trimming pared 3 bases from V and 5 bases from J, leaving 2 bases between. The CDR3 runs 12 residues. This CDR3 is CASSFDNSPLHF. CDR3 DNA: TGTGCCAGCAGCTTCGATAATTCACCCCTCCACTTT.

The rearrangement joins TRBV5-1 to TRBJ2-7; the match to TRBD2 covers 11 bases. Germline CDR1 reads SGHRS; CDR2 reads YFSETQ. Germline trimming cut 0 bases from V and 6 bases from J; bases unmatched to any gene: 5. There are 15 residues in the CDR3. For the CDR3, the DNA is TGCGCCAGCAGCTTGGGACTAGCGGGAATCCGCGAGCAGTACTTC. Amino acid sequence: CASSLGLAGIREQYF.

J is TRBJ2-1 and V is TRBV7-9; possible D gene TRBD2, 5 bases. Germline CDR1 is SEHNR and CDR2 is FQNEAQ (reference sequence). This CDR3 contains 11 residues. The ends were cut back, 2 bases at V and 10 bases at J, with 6 bases in the middle. This chain's CDR3 is CASSLQREQFF. CDR3 DNA: TGTGCCAGCAGCTTACAGCGGGAGCAGTTCTTC.

This clone was seen just once. V gene TRBV6-5 combines with J gene TRBJ1-1, with D perhaps matching TRBD1 (6 bases). V was cut by 6 bases and J by 8 bases, with 16 bases left in between. CDR1 is MNHEY, CDR2 SVGAGI, per germline. This CDR3 is 13 amino acids long. The CDR3 loop reads CASSVNRAGEAFF. For the CDR3, the DNA is TGTGCCAGCAGCGTTAACAGGGCTGGGGAAGCTTTCTTT.

This clone was observed a handful of times. The chain employs TRBV30 and TRBJ1-6; possibly TRBD1 for D (5 bases). Germline CDR1 GTSNPN, CDR2 SVGIG (reference sequence). V was pared by 1 base and J by 6 bases, with 13 bases between. The CDR3 is made up of 15 amino acids. This CDR3 reads CAWSAKGRGNSPLHF. For the CDR3, the DNA is TGTGCCTGGAGTGCAAAGGGTAGGGGTAATTCACCCCTCCACTTT.